These T cell receptor beta chains were read from a single sample in a study of blood T cells in healthy people across ages. One entry per CDR3 protein, called by TCRdb with MiXCR from the 5' RACE reads. Of about 780,000 distinct CDR3 sequences listed, about 59% are singletons. The material sequenced was blood. Receptor source: a man aged 25-45 years in good health. Each CDR3 is given with its conserved first and last residue. Each record gives: J gene, V gene, clone size, D gene, CDR3 DNA, CDR3 protein. A D gene is named only where the DNA matches it firmly. Clone sizes are given selectively: once, few, many, or a class where the clone is expanded.

TRBJ1-6 TRBV12-3/TRBV12-4 - - TGTGCCAGCCGAGGGGGGGGCGATTCACCCCTCCACTTT CASRGGGDSPLHF
TRBJ1-5 TRBV25-1 - - TGTGCCAGCAGTCCCCCGGGACTCAATCAGCCCCAGCATTTT CASSPPGLNQPQHF
TRBJ2-4 TRBV29-1 - - TGCAGCGTTGCCCCAAACGACAAAAACATTCAGTACTTC CSVAPNDKNIQYF
TRBJ1-2 TRBV10-3 - TRBD1 TGTGCCATCAGTCCGGACAGGGCCTATGGCTACACCTTC CAISPDRAYGYTF
TRBJ1-5 TRBV9 many - TGTGCCAGCAGCGGGGGGACGGACAATCAGCCCCAGCATTTT CASSGGTDNQPQHF
TRBJ2-3 TRBV7-9 - - TGTGCCAGCAGCTTAGGTTCGGGCAGGGGCAGCACAGATACGCAGTATTTT CASSLGSGRGSTDTQYF
TRBJ2-3 TRBV25-1 - TRBD2 TGTGCCAGCAGTGACGGCCTAGCGGGGGGTGATACGCAGTATTTT CASSDGLAGGDTQYF
TRBJ1-5 TRBV29-1 few TRBD1 TGCAGCGTTGAGACAGGGTACAATCAGCCCCAGCATTTT CSVETGYNQPQHF
TRBJ2-3 TRBV6-5 few - TGTGCCAGCAGTTACAGACGGTCTAGCACAGATACGCAGTATTTT CASSYRRSSTDTQYF
TRBJ2-4 TRBV12-3/TRBV12-4 - TRBD2 TGTGCCAGCAGTTTAAGCGGGGTGGAAAACATTCAGTACTTC CASSLSGVENIQYF
TRBJ2-1 TRBV4-3 - TRBD2 TGCGCCAGCAGCCATCTGCGGGGGGAAGACTACAATGAGCAGTTCTTC CASSHLRGEDYNEQFF
TRBJ2-1 TRBV7-8 - - TGTGCCAGCATGGCGCCATCTTACAATGAGCAGTTCTTC CASMAPSYNEQFF
TRBJ1-6 TRBV3-1 - TRBD1 TGTGCCAGCAGCCAAGGGGACAGGGGAGATTCACCCCTCCACTTT CASSQGDRGDSPLHF
TRBJ2-7 TRBV11-2 few - TGTGCCAGCAGTCTCGGACCGTTGACGGAGTACGAGCAGTACTTC CASSLGPLTEYEQYF
TRBJ1-1 TRBV10-3 few - TGTGCCATCAGTGAATCGGGGCGGGGAACTGAAGCTTTCTTT CAISESGRGTEAFF
TRBJ1-2 TRBV20-1 - TRBD1 TGCAGTGCTAGAGCAACTTCCGGGACAGGATTTTTTGGCTACACCTTC CSARATSGTGFFGYTF
TRBJ2-3 TRBV5-1 few TRBD2 TGCGCCAGCAGCTTGGCCGCTGGCGGGAGTGGAGATACGCAGTATTTT CASSLAAGGSGDTQYF
TRBJ1-1 TRBV29-1 - TRBD1 TGCAGCGTTGTGGACAGGGAGGACACTGAAGCTTTCTTT CSVVDREDTEAFF
TRBJ1-1 TRBV20-1 - - TGCAGTGCTTCTCAGGGCACTGAAGCTTTCTTT CSASQGTEAFF
TRBJ1-5 TRBV27 - - TGTGCCACCCAGAGGACAGTGGGAGACAATCAGCCCCAGCATTTT CATQRTVGDNQPQHF